This TCR beta chain comes out of a study of blood T cell repertoires in COVID-19. Study details: In each case, the material was cDNA or gDNA derived from T cells, B-cell-depleted T cells, or PBMCs.

Participants were aged about 18 to 100 years from 24 US areas. As originally analysed: Amplified reference gene primers provided the basis for estimating nucleated cell counts. Libraries were prepared by immunoSEQ multiplex PCR; TCRdb keeps only in-frame clonotypes and omits some of them. V, J and clone size are those of that table, while D and trimming were read from the DNA. The sample lists nearly 200,000 clones; approximately 83% were seen once. The CDR3 runs to 17 residues. V dropped 2 bases and J dropped 3; count of bases not matched to a gene: 12. Germline CDR1 and CDR2: MGHRA and YSYEKL. Only one count was recorded for this clone.

The chain couples TRBV4-1 to TRBJ2-7; the match to TRBD1 covers 8 bases. The clonotype comes from a man between 40 and 49 years old who had recovered from COVID-19. The sequencing sample was made of PBMCs or T cells enriched from blood (not recorded which). DNA for the CDR3: TGCGCCAGCAGCCAAAATAGACTTGGACAGGGAGGCTACGAGCAGTACTTC. Protein: CASSQNRLGQGGYEQYF.